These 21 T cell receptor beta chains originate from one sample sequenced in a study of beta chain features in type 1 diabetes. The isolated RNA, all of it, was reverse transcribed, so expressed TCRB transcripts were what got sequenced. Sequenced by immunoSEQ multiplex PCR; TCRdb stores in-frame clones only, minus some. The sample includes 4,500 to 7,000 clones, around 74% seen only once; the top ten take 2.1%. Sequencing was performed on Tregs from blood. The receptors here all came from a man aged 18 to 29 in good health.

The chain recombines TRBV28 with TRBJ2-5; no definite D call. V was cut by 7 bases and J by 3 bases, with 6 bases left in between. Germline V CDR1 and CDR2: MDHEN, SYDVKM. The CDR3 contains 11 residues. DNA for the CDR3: TGTGCCAGCACCCGAGAAGAGACCCAGTACTTC. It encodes CASTREETQYF.

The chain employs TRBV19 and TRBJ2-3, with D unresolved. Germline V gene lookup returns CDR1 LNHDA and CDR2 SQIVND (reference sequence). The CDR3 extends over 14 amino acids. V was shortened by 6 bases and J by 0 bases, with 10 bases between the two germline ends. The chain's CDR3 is CASRPITSTDTQYF. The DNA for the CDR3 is TGTGCCAGTAGGCCTATTACTAGCACAGATACGCAGTATTTT.

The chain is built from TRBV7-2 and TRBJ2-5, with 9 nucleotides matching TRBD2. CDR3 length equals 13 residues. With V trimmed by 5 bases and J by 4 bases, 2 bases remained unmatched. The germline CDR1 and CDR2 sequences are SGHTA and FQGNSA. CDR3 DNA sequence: TGTGCCAGCAGCCTGGGACTAGCAGAGACCCAGTACTTC. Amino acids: CASSLGLAETQYF.

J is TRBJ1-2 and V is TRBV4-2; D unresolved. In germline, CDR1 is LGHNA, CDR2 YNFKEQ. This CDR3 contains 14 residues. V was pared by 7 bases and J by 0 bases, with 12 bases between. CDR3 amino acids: CASKKLTSNYGYTF. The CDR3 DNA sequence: TGTGCCAGCAAGAAGCTAACTTCTAACTATGGCTACACCTTC.

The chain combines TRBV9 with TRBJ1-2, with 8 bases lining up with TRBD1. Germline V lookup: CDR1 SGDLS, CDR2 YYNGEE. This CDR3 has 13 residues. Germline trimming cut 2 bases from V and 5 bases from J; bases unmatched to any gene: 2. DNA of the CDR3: TGTGCCAGCAGCGTGGACAGGGATTATGGCTACACCTTC. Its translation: CASSVDRDYGYTF.

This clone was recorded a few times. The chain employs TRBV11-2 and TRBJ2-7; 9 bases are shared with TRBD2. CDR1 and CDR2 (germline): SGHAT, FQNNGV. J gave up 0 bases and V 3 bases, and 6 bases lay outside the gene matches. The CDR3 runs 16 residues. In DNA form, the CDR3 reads TGTGCCAGCAGCTTCGCTAGCGGGGCCCTCTCCTACGAGCAGTACTTC. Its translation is CASSFASGALSYEQYF.

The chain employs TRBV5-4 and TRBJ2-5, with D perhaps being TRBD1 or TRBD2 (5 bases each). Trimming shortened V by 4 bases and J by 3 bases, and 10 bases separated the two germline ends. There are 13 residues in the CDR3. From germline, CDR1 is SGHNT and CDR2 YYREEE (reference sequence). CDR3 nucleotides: TGTGCCAGCAGCCTGGGACGGGAAGAGACCCAGTACTTC. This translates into CASSLGREETQYF.

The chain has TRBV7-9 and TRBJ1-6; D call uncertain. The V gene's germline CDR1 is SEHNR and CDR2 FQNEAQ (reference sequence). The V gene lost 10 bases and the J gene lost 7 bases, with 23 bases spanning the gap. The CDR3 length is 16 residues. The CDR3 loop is CATLPGVGFQNSPLHF. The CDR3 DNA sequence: TGTGCCACTCTACCGGGAGTGGGGTTTCAAAATTCACCCCTCCACTTT. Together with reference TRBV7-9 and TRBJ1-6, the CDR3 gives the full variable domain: DTGVSQNPRHKITKRGQNVTFRCDPISEHNRLYWYRQTLGQGPEFLTYFQNEAQLEKSRLLSDRFSAERPKGSFSTLEIQRTEQGDSAMYLCATLPGVGFQNSPLHFGNGTRLTVT.

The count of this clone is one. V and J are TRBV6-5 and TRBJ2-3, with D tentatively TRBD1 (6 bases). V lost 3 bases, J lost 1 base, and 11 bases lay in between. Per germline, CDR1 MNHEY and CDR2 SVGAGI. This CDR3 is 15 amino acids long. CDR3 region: CASSYFGQRTDTQYF. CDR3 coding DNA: TGTGCCAGCAGTTATTTTGGACAGCGCACAGATACGCAGTATTTT.

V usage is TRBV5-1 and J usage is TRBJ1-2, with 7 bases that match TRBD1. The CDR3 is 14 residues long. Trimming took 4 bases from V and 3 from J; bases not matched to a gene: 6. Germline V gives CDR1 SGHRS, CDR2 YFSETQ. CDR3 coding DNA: TGCGCCAGCAGCGCGCTCCAGGGGGACTATGGCTACACCTTC. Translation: CASSALQGDYGYTF.

The DNA of the CDR3 is TGCAGCGAAAACAGGGCTATCACACCCCTCCACTTT. It codes for CSENRAITPLHF. V and J are TRBV29-1 and TRBJ1-6; possibly TRBD1 for D (6 bases). The CDR3 is 12 amino acids. V lost 7 bases and J lost 11, with 15 bases in between. Germline CDR1 SQVTM, CDR2 ANQGSEA.

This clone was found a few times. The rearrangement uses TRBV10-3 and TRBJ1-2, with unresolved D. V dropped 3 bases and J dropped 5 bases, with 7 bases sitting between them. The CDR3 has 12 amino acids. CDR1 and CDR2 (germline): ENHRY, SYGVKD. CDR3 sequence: CAISDSEYGYTF. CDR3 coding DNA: TGTGCCATCAGTGATAGCGAATATGGCTACACCTTC.

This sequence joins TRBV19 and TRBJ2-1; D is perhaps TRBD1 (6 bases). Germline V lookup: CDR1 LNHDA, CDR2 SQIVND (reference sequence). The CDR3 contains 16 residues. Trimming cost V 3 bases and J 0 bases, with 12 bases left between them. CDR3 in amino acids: CASSISGASSYNEQFF. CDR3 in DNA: TGTGCCAGTAGTATTTCAGGGGCCTCCTCCTACAATGAGCAGTTCTTC. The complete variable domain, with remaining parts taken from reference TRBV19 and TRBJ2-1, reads DGGITQSPKYLFRKEGQNVTLSCEQNLNHDAMYWYRQDPGQGLRLIYYSQIVNDFQKGDIAEGYSVSREKKESFPLTVTSAQKNPTAFYLCASSISGASSYNEQFFGPGTRLTVL.

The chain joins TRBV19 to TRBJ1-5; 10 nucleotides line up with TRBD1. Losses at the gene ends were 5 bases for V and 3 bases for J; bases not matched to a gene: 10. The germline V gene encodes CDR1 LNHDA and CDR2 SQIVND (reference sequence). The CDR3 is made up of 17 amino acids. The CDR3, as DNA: TGTGCCAGTAGTCCGCGGGACAGGGGAACGGACAATCAGCCCCAGCATTTT. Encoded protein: CASSPRDRGTDNQPQHF.

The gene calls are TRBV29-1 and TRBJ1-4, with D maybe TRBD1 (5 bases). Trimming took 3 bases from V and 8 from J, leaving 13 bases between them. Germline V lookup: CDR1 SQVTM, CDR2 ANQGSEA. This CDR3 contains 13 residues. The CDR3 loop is CSVEAGFGEKLFF. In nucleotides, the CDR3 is TGCAGCGTTGAGGCAGGGTTTGGAGAAAAACTGTTTTTT.

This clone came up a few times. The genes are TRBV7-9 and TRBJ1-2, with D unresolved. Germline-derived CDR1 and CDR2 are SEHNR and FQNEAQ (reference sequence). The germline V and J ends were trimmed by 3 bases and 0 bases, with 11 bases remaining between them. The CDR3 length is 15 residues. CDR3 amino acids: CASSLGGNANYGYTF. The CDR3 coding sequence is TGTGCCAGCAGCTTGGGAGGGAACGCTAACTATGGCTACACCTTC.

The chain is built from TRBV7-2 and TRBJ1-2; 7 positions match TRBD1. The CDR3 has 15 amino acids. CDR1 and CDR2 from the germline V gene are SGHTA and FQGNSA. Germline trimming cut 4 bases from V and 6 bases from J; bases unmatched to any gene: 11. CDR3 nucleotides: TGTGCCAGCAGCTGGGGGACAGTACGATCTGATGGCTACACCTTC. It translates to CASSWGTVRSDGYTF.

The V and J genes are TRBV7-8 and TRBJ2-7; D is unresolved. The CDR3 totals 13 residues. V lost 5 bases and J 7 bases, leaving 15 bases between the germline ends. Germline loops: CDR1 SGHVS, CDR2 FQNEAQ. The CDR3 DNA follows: TGTGCCAGCAGCCGCGCCGCTGGAGTGGAGCAGTACTTC. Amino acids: CASSRAAGVEQYF.

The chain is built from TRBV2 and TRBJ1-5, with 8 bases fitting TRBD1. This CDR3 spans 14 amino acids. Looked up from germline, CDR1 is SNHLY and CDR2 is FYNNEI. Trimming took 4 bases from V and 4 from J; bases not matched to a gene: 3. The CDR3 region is CASSGTGGNQPQHF. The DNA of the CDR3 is TGTGCCAGCAGTGGAACAGGGGGGAATCAGCCCCAGCATTTT.

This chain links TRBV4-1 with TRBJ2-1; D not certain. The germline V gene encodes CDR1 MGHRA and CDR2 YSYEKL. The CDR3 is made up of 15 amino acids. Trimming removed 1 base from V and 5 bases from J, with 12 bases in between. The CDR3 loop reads CASSQGFFENNEQFF. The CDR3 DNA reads TGCGCCAGCAGCCAAGGGTTTTTCGAGAACAATGAGCAGTTCTTC.

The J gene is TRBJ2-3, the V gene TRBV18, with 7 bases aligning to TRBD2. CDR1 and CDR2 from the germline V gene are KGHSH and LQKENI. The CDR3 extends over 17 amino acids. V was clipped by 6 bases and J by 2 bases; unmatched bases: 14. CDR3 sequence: CASSRSQTGGSTDTQYF. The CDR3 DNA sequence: TGTGCCAGCTCCAGGTCCCAGACGGGGGGTTCCACAGATACGCAGTATTTT.